This TCR beta chain was captured by sequencing in a study of blood T cells in healthy people across ages. Notes on the study in general: Any changes in expanded clonotypes were possibly confounded, as donor CMV status remained unknown.

After removal of 4 bases from V and 0 bases from J, the junction contained 8 bases not matched to a gene. This CDR3 has 17 amino acids. In germline, CDR1 is LGHDT, CDR2 YNNKEL (reference sequence). To note about this clonotype: Its antigen is currently unknown.

A second roughly 7 to 11 cycle PCR used barcoded and J-beta primers. MiXCR, run by TCRdb on the 5' RACE reads, gives a single entry per CDR3 protein. The repertoire consists of approximately 1.5 million distinct CDR3 sequences, with around 35% occurring once and the leading ten covering approximately 11%. V and J are TRBV3-1 and TRBJ1-5, with 8 bases identical to TRBD1. The sample taken for sequencing was blood. This sequence originates from a woman in her twenties or thirties in good health. The DNA of the CDR3 is TGTGCCAGCAGCCCCGGGACAGGAGGTTATAGCAATCAGCCCCAGCATTTT. Translating it yields CASSPGTGGYSNQPQHF.